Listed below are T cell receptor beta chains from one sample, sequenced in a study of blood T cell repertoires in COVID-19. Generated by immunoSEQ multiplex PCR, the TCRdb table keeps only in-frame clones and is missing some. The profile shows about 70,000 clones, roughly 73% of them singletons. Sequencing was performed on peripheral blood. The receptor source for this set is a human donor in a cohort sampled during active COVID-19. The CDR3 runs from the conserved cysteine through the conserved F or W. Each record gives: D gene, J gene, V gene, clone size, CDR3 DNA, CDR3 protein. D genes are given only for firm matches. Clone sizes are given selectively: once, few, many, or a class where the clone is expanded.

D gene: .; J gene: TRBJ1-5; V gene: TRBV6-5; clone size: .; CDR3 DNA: TGTGCCAGCATCCCAGGAGGGGGGGGCAATCAGCCCCAGCATTTT; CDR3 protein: CASIPGGGGNQPQHF
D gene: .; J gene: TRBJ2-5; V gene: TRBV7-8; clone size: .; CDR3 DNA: TGTGCCAGCAGCCGACAGGGCGCGGGGAGGCGTCAAGAGACCCAGTACTTC; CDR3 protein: CASSRQGAGRRQETQYF
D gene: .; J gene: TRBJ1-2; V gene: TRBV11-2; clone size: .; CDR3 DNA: TGTGCCAGCAGCTCTTCCGGGACTTCCTATGGCTACACCTTC; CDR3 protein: CASSSSGTSYGYTF
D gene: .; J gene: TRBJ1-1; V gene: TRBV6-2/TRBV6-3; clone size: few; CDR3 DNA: TGTGCCAGCAGTTGGCGGGGCACTGAAGCTTTCTTT; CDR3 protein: CASSWRGTEAFF
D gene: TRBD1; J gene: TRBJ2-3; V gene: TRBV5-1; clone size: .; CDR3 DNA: TGCGCCAGCAGCTTAACTACAGGGGGCCCTAGCACAGATACGCAGTATTTT; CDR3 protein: CASSLTTGGPSTDTQYF
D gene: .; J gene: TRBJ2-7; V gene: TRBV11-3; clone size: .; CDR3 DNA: TGTGCCAGCAGCTCCGTACTTGGCTCCTACGAGCAGTACTTC; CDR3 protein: CASSSVLGSYEQYF
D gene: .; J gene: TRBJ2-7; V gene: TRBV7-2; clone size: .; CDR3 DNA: TGTGCCAGCAACCCCGGTACTAGCTCCTACGAGCAGTACTTC; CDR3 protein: CASNPGTSSYEQYF
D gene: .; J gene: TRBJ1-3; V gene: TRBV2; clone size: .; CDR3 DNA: TGTGCCAGCAGCTATTTGACAAGAAACACCATATATTTT; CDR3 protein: CASSYLTRNTIYF
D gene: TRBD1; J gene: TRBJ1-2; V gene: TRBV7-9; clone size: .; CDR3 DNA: TGTGCCAGCACCCTGCTGGGTGGACAGGGACTTTCTAACTATGGCTACACCTTC; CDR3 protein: CASTLLGGQGLSNYGYTF
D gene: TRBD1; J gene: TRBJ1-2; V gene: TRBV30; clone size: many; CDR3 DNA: TGTGCCCGAAGGGACAGAGGAGAACCTTATGGCTACACCTTC; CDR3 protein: CARRDRGEPYGYTF
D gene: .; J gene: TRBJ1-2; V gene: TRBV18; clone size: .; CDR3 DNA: TGTGCCAGCTCACCAGCACACAACTATGGCTACACCTTC; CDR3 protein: CASSPAHNYGYTF
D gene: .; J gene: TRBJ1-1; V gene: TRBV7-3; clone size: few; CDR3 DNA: TGTGCCAGCAGCTTAACGGGAGATAACACTGAAGCTTTCTTT; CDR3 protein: CASSLTGDNTEAFF
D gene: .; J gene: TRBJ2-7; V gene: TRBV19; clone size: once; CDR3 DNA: TGTGCCAGTAGTATAGGGGCCAGCAGCACCTCCTATGGCGAGCAGTACTTC; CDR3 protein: CASSIGASSTSYGEQYF
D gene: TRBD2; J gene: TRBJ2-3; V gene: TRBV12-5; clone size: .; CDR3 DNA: TGTGCTAGTGCGCCTAGCGGGGCGAGAGATACGCAGTATTTT; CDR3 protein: CASAPSGARDTQYF
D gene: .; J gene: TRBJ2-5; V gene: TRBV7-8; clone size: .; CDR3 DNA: TGTGCCAGCAGCTTAGCGCGGGCAGGGGATGGAGAGACCCAGTACTTC; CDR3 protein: CASSLARAGDGETQYF
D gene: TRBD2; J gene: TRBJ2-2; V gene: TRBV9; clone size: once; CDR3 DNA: TGTGCCAGCACCGCCGGGGGGTTGAGAAACACCGGGGAGCTGTTTTTT; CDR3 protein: CASTAGGLRNTGELFF
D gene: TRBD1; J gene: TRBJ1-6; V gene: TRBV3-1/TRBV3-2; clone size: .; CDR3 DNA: TGTGCCAGCAGCCAAGGGACAGGAACCCGTCGGGGGACCCTCCACTTT; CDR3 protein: CASSQGTGTRRGTLHF
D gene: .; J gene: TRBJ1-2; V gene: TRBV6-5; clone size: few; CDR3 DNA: TGTGCCAGCAGTTACTCACAGGGAAACTATGGCTACACCTTC; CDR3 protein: CASSYSQGNYGYTF
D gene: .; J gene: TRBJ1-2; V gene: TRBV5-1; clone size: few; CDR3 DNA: TGCGCCAGCAGCTGGGGGGTGGCCTATGGCTACACCTTC; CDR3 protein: CASSWGVAYGYTF
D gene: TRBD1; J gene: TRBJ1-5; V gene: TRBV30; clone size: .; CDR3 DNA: TGTGCCTGGAGCGGGACAGGAGATCAGCCCCAGCATTTT; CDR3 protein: CAWSGTGDQPQHF
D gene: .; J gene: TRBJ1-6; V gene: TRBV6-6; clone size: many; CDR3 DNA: TGTGCCACCCGGGTCTCTTATAATTCACCCCTCCACTTT; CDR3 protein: CATRVSYNSPLHF
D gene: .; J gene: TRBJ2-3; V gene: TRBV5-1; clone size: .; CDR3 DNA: TGCGCCAGCAGCCCAGGGGACGACATGGGAGATACGCAGTATTTT; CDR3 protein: CASSPGDDMGDTQYF
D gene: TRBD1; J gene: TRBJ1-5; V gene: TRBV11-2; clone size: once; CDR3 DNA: TGTGCCAGCAGCTTAGGAGGGACAGGCAATCAGCCCCAGCATTTT; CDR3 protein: CASSLGGTGNQPQHF
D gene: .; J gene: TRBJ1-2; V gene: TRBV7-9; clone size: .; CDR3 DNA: TGTGCCAGCAGCCCGTTACAGGAGACTAACTATGGCTACACCTTC; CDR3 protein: CASSPLQETNYGYTF
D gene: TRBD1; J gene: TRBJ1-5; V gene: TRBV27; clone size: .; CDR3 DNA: TGTGCCAGCAGTTTGACAGGGATGATGGGTAATCAGCCCCAGCATTTT; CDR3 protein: CASSLTGMMGNQPQHF
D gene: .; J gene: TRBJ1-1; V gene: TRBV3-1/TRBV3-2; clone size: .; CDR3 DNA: TGTGCCAGCAGCCAAGGGGGCTCAAAGACTTCTGAAGCTTTCTTT; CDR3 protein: CASSQGGSKTSEAFF
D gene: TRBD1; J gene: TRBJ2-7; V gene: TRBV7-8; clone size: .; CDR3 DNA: TGTGCCAGCAGCTTAGCCAGGGGGCTTTCCTACGAGCAGTACTTC; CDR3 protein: CASSLARGLSYEQYF
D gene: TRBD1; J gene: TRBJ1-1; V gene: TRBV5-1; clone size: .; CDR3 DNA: TGCGCCAGCAGCCCGATACCGACAGGGATGAACACTGAAGCTTTCTTT; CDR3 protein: CASSPIPTGMNTEAFF
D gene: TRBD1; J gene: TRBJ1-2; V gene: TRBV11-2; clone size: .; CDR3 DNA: TGTGCCAGCAGCACTCGGACAGGGGACTATGGCTACACCTTC; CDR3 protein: CASSTRTGDYGYTF
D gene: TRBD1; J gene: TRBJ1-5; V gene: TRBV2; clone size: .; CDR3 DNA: TGTGCCAGCAGGGGGTCGACAGGGTCCTGCCCCCAGCATTTT; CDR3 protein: CASRGSTGSCPQHF
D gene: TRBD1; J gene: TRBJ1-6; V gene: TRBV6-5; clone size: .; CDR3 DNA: TGTGCCAGCAGTTGGGGACAGGGCTATAATTCACCCCTCCACTTT; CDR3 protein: CASSWGQGYNSPLHF
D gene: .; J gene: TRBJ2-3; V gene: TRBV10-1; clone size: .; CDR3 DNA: TGCGCCAGCAGCACCGGGAGCACAGATACGCAGTATTTT; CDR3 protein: CASSTGSTDTQYF
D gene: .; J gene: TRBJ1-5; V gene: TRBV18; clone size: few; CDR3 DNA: TGTGCCAGCTCACCGGGGGCCGTGGGGGCCCAGCATTTT; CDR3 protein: CASSPGAVGAQHF
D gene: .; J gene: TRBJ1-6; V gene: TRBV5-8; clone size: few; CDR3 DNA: TGTGCCAGCAGCTTGGTCTACTTGACAGCTGGTTCACCCCTCCACTTT; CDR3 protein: CASSLVYLTAGSPLHF
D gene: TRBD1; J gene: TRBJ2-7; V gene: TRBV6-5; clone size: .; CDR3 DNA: TGTGCCAGCAGTATGGGACAGGCATTCTACGAGCAGTACTTC; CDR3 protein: CASSMGQAFYEQYF
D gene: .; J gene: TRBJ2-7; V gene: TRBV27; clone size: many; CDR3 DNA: TGTGCCAGCAGTTTAGCCCAGTCCTACGAGCAGTACTTC; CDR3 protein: CASSLAQSYEQYF
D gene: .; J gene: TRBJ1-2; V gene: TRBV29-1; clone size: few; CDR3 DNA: TGCAGCGTCCTGCGACAGTGGGGATTCTCTGGCTACACCTTC; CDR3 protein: CSVLRQWGFSGYTF
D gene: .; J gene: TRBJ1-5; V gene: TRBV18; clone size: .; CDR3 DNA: TGTGCCAGCTCACCCGGGGTAGTTCCGGGAAACTTGTATAGCAATCAGCCCCAGCATTTT; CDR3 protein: CASSPGVVPGNLYSNQPQHF
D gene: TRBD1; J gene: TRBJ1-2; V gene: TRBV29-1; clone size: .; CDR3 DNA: TGCAGCGTAGGGACAGGGATGGGCTATGGCTACACCTTC; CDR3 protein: CSVGTGMGYGYTF
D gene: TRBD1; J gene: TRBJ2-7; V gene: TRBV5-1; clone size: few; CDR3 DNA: TGCGCCAGCAGCTTCTCCGGGACAGAGTCATACGAGCAGTACTTC; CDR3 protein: CASSFSGTESYEQYF
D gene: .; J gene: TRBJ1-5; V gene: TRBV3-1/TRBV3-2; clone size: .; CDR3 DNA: TGTGCCAGCAGTCTAAACAGGGATCCTCGGGGCAATCAGCCCCAGCATTTT; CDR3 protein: CASSLNRDPRGNQPQHF
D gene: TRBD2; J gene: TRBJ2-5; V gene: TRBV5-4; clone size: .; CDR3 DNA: TGTGCCAGCAGCTCGCCCGGACTAGCGGGAAAGACCCAGTACTTC; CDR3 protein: CASSSPGLAGKTQYF
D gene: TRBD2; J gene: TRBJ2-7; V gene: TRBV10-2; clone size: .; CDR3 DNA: TGCGCCAGCAAAACTAGCGGGGGGGCCGGGTACGAGCAGTACTTC; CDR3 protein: CASKTSGGAGYEQYF
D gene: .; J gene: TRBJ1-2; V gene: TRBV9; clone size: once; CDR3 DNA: TGTGCCAGCAGCGGGCGTAGCGCGCGGTATGGCTACACCTTC; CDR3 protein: CASSGRSARYGYTF
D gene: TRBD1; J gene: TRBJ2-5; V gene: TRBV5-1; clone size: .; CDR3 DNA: TGCGCCAGCAGCTTGGCCTGGCAGGGGGCAGCGGAGACCCAGTACTTC; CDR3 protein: CASSLAWQGAAETQYF
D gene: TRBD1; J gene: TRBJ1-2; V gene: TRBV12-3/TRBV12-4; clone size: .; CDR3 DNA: TGTGCCAGCAGTCCGGGACAGAGCAACACCTTC; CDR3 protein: CASSPGQSNTF
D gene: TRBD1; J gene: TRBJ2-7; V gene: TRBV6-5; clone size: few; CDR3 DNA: TGTGCCAGCAGTTACCCCGGGACAGGACAGCAGTACTTC; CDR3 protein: CASSYPGTGQQYF
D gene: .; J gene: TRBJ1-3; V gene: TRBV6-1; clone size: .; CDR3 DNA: TGTGCCAGCAGTGAGATTTGGGGCGGTGGAAACACCATATATTTT; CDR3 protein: CASSEIWGGGNTIYF
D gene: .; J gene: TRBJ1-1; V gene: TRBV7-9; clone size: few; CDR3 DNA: TGTGCCAGCAGCTTCGGGGGGGCAGGCGCTGAAGCTTTCTTT; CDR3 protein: CASSFGGAGAEAFF
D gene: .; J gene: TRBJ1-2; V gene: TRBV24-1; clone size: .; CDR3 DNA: TGTGCCACCAGTGATTTACACAGGAACGGCTACACCTTC; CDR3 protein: CATSDLHRNGYTF
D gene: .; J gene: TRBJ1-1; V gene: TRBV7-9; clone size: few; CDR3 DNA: TGTGCCAGCAGCCTCAGTATGAACACTGAAGCTTTCTTT; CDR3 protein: CASSLSMNTEAFF
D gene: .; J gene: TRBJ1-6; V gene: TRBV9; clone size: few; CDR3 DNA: TGTGCCAGCAGCGTGGAGTTTAATTCACCCCTCCACTTT; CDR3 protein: CASSVEFNSPLHF
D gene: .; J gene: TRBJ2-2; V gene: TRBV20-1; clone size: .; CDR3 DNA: TGCAGTGCTAGTAGGCGGGAGAACACCGGGGAGCTGTTTTTT; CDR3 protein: CSASRRENTGELFF
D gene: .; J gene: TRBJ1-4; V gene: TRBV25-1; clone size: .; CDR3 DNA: TGTGCCAGCAGCCCCATCCGGGGGAAGAATGAAAAACTGTTTTTT; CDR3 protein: CASSPIRGKNEKLFF
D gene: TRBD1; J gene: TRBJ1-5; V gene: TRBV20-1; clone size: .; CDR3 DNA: TGCAGTGCTAGTCAGGGGGTAGTTCAGCCCCAGCATTTT; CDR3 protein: CSASQGVVQPQHF
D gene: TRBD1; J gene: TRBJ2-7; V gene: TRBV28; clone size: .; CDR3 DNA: TGTGCCAGCAGTCCTCGTACAGGGGGCGGGCTACTTGAGCAGTACTTC; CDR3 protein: CASSPRTGGGLLEQYF